This TCR beta chain stems from a study of spatial heterogeneity in lung cancer. TCRdb reprocessed the 5' RACE reads with MiXCR, giving one entry per CDR3 protein. The sample carries 20,000 to 25,000 distinct CDR3 sequences, about 15% recorded once. CDR3 length: 11 amino acids. The V gene lost 2 bases and the J gene lost 4 bases, with 3 bases spanning the gap. Germline assignment: CDR1 KGHSH and CDR2 LQKENI. This clonotype turned up a few times. Its cognate antigen is unknown. The study, taken as a whole, reports: Tumor mutation count correlated with how many alpha and beta TCRs expanded intratumorally.

Time point indicated: sample taken at primary tumor resection. Sequenced here: lung tumor tissue, sampled at surgery. The rearrangement uses TRBV18 and TRBJ2-7; unclear D gene. The TCR sequence derives from a female donor with early-stage non-small cell lung cancer. The CDR3 DNA reads TGTGCCAGCTCACCAGGGTACGAGCAGTACTTC. Translating gives CASSPGYEQYF.